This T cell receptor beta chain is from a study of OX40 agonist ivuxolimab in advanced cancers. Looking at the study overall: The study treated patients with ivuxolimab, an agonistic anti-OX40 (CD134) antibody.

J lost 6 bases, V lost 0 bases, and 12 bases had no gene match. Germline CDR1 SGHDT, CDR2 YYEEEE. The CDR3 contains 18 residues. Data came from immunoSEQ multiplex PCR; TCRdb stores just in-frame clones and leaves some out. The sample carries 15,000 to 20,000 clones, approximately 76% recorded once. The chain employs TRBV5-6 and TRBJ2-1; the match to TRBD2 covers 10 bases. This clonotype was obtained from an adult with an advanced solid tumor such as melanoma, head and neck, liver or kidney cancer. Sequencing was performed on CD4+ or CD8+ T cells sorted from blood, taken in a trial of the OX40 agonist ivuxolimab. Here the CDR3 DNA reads TGTGCCAGCAGCTTGGTGGGTAGCGGGGGGCCGCAAGTCAATGAGCAGTTCTTC. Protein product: CASSLVGSGGPQVNEQFF.